This T cell receptor beta chain was obtained from a study of monozygotic twins with inflammatory bowel disease. This CDR3 contains 14 residues. Germline CDR1 is GTSNPN and CDR2 is SVGIG (reference sequence). TCRdb processed the 5' RACE reads again and assigns one entry to each CDR3 protein, with no DNA. Its clone listing holds approximately 160,000 distinct CDR3 sequences. The sequenced sample consisted of blood. The chain couples TRBV30 to TRBJ2-3; the D call from TCRdb, TRBD1, cannot be confirmed without DNA. The origin of this receptor is a human donor with ulcerative colitis or Crohn's disease, or a healthy co-twin of an affected twin (not recorded which). The CDR3 sequence is CAWVPRPSTDTQYF.